Presented here are 25 T cell receptor beta chains from one specimen sequenced in a study of cytomegalovirus exposure and HLA in healthy donors. PCR primers comprised 60 Vbeta and 13 Jbeta primers. Generated by immunoSEQ multiplex PCR, the TCRdb table keeps only in-frame clones and is missing some. The sample shows 150,000 to 200,000 clones, 82% of them seen only once. The sample was PBMCs. The receptors stem from a boy between 2 and 10 years old in good health and CMV-seronegative.

The genes are TRBV7-8 and TRBJ1-1; possible D gene TRBD1, 5 bases. The germline gives CDR1 SGHVS, CDR2 FQNEAQ. Trimming took 4 bases from V and 10 from J, leaving 13 bases between them. This CDR3 region has 12 residues. CDR3 in DNA: TGTGCCAGCAGCTCCTCCGGCGGGGGAGCTTTCTTT. It encodes CASSSSGGGAFF.

This clone turned up a few times. This chain joins TRBV19 and TRBJ1-5, with D maybe TRBD1 (5 bases). CDR3 length: 17 amino acids. Trimming removed 5 bases at V and 6 bases at J, with 23 bases between. Germline V gene data show CDR1 as LNHDA and CDR2 as SQIVND (reference sequence). Here the CDR3 DNA reads TGTGCCAGTAGTGCCATTTTCAGGGTCCGGCGCGGTCAGCCCCAGCATTTT. It specifies CASSAIFRVRRGQPQHF.

This chain uses TRBV7-2 with TRBJ1-1; a weak D match, TRBD1 (5 bases). The CDR3 has 13 residues. Trimming cost V 5 bases and J 4 bases, with 11 bases left between them. CDR1 SGHTA and CDR2 FQGNSA come from the germline V gene. In DNA form, the CDR3 reads TGTGCCAGCAGCACCCGGAGGGGCACTGAAGCTTTCTTT. Protein sequence: CASSTRRGTEAFF.

On this clone: Other DNA sequences of this sample code for an identical CDR3. The rearrangement uses TRBV5-1 and TRBJ2-5, with 7 bases matching TRBD1. Germline V gene sequence: CDR1 SGHRS, CDR2 YFSETQ. The length of the CDR3 is 14 residues. V shed 0 bases and J 5 bases; nucleotides not matched to a gene: 4. Here the CDR3 DNA reads TGCGCCAGCAGCTTGGAGGGGGCTGGGGAGACCCAGTACTTC. This codes for CASSLEGAGETQYF.

The chain couples TRBV18 to TRBJ1-1, with 7 nucleotides matching TRBD1. In germline, CDR1 is KGHSH, CDR2 LQKENI. The CDR3 length is 16 residues. With 2 bases clipped from V and 6 bases from J, the junction kept 12 bases outside the gene matches. CDR3 region: CASSPLLTGLEAEAFF. The CDR3 nucleotides read TGTGCCAGCTCACCATTGTTGACAGGGTTGGAGGCTGAAGCTTTCTTT. Variable domain in full (rest from reference TRBV18 and TRBJ1-1): NAGVMQNPRHLVRRRGQEARLRCSPMKGHSHVYWYRQLPEEGLKFMVYLQKENIIDESGMPKERFSAEFPKEGPSILRIQQVVRGDSAAYFCASSPLLTGLEAEAFFGQGTRLTVV.

The table lists this clone with a few counts. This chain uses TRBV28 with TRBJ2-3, with TRBD1 matching over 12 bases. The V segment lost 5 bases and the J segment 5 bases; nucleotides outside the gene matches: 8. The CDR3 extends over 16 amino acids. CDR1 is MDHEN and CDR2 is SYDVKM in the germline V gene. CDR3 coding DNA: TGTGCCAGCAGTGAAACCGGGACAGGGGGCATAGATACGCAGTATTTT. Amino acid sequence: CASSETGTGGIDTQYF.

The rearrangement uses TRBV4-3 and TRBJ1-2; D may be TRBD1 (6 bases). Germline-derived CDR1 and CDR2 are LGHNA and YSLEER. Trimming took off 4 bases at V and 8 bases at J, with 14 bases between the two ends. The CDR3 sequence is 13 residues long. The CDR3 DNA reads TGCGCCAGCAGCCCCTCATACAGGGAGGGCTACACCTTC. Encoded protein: CASSPSYREGYTF.

This CDR3 reads CASSQELLAASTDTQYF. The CDR3 region has the DNA TGCGCCAGCAGCCAAGAGTTGCTAGCGGCTAGCACAGATACGCAGTATTTT. The rearrangement uses TRBV4-3 and TRBJ2-3; 7 bases map to TRBD2. This CDR3 has 17 amino acids. With V trimmed by 0 bases and J by 0 bases, 6 bases remained unmatched. Germline CDR1 LGHNA, CDR2 YSLEER.

This clone was seen just once. The chain joins TRBV30 to TRBJ1-4, with D possibly matching TRBD1 (5 bases). The germline CDR1 and CDR2 sequences are GTSNPN and SVGIG (reference sequence). The CDR3 runs to 12 residues. Deletions cut 2 bases from V and 9 bases from J, with 10 bases between. CDR3 amino acids: CAWSRGEKKLFF. The CDR3 DNA sequence: TGTGCCTGGAGTAGGGGTGAGAAAAAACTGTTTTTT.

The gene calls are TRBV6-1 and TRBJ2-3, with 9 bases fitting TRBD2. V lost 1 base to trimming and J lost 4 bases; unmatched junction nucleotides: 3. The V gene's germline CDR1 is MNHNS and CDR2 SASEGT. This CDR3 has 15 residues. This chain's CDR3 is CASSEGGLAADTQYF. In DNA form, the CDR3 reads TGTGCCAGCAGTGAAGGGGGACTAGCTGCAGATACGCAGTATTTT.

The chain links TRBV25-1 to TRBJ1-2; no reliable D call. V was clipped by 3 bases and J by 8 bases, with 19 bases between them. This CDR3 has 15 amino acids. Germline V lookup: CDR1 MGHDK, CDR2 SYGVNS. The CDR3 coding sequence is TGTGCCAGCAGTGATAAGTCCAGGCCCCTTCAGGGCTACACCTTC. Encoded protein: CASSDKSRPLQGYTF.

The rearrangement joins TRBV9 to TRBJ2-3; 8 bases match TRBD2. CDR3 length: 15 residues. The germline V gene has CDR1 SGDLS and CDR2 YYNGEE. The V segment lost 0 bases and the J segment 2 bases; nucleotides outside the gene matches: 2. The CDR3 loop is CASSVGGGFTDTQYF. As DNA, the CDR3 is TGTGCCAGCAGCGTAGGCGGGGGGTTCACAGATACGCAGTATTTT.

V usage is TRBV11-3 and J usage is TRBJ2-5; tentatively, D is TRBD1 (6 bases). Trimming took off 5 bases at V and 3 bases at J, with 13 bases between the two ends. The CDR3 is 14 amino acids. The V gene's germline CDR1 is SGHNT and CDR2 YENEEA. The CDR3 loop reads CASSLQGVEETQYF. CDR3 in DNA: TGTGCCAGCAGCCTACAGGGAGTGGAAGAGACCCAGTACTTC.

The rearrangement joins TRBV30 to TRBJ2-7, with 9 bases aligning to TRBD1. This CDR3 has 16 amino acids. Trimming removed 0 bases from V and 3 bases from J; junction bases left unmatched: 9. From germline, CDR1 is GTSNPN and CDR2 SVGIG (reference sequence). The CDR3 coding sequence is TGTGCCTGGAGTGTGCTACCGGGACAGGGCGTCTACGAGCAGTACTTC. Amino acids: CAWSVLPGQGVYEQYF. The variable domain in full, completed from reference TRBV30 and TRBJ2-7, reads SQTIHQWPATLVQPVGSPLSLECTVEGTSNPNLYWYRQAAGRGLQLLFYSVGIGQISSEVPQNLSASRPQDRQFILSSKKLLLSDSGFYLCAWSVLPGQGVYEQYFGPGTRLTVT.

V usage is TRBV2 and J usage is TRBJ1-3, with D perhaps TRBD1 (6 bases). The CDR3 contains 15 residues. Germline loops: CDR1 SNHLY, CDR2 FYNNEI. V was cut by 5 bases and J by 4 bases, with 15 bases left in between. For the CDR3, the DNA is TGTGCCAGCAGTTACACCACAGGGTTAGGAAACACCATATATTTT. Protein product: CASSYTTGLGNTIYF.

The chain combines TRBV6-1 with TRBJ1-2; D uncertain. Looked up from germline, CDR1 is MNHNS and CDR2 is SASEGT. This CDR3 comprises 14 residues. V shed 0 bases and J shed 0 bases, with 5 bases lying between them. Here the CDR3 DNA reads TGTGCCAGCAGTGAAGCCGGGACTAACTATGGCTACACCTTC. It is translated as CASSEAGTNYGYTF.

This chain links TRBV5-1 with TRBJ1-2; D gene ambiguous. The CDR3 runs to 17 residues. Between the trimmed V and J ends, which lost 1 base and 2 bases, there was a span of 18 bases. Germline-derived CDR1 and CDR2 are SGHRS and YFSETQ. The CDR3 spells CASSLTPSLGPNYGYTF. The CDR3 bases are TGCGCCAGCAGCTTGACCCCCAGTTTGGGCCCCAACTATGGCTACACCTTC.

The J gene is TRBJ2-3, the V gene TRBV13, with 13 bases fitting TRBD2. The J segment lost 3 bases and the V segment lost 5 bases, leaving 2 bases of the junction unmatched. CDR3 length: 15 amino acids. Germline CDR1 is PRHDT and CDR2 is FYEKMQ (reference sequence). The CDR3 coding sequence is TGTGCCAGCAGCCCGGGACTAGCGGGAACAGATACGCAGTATTTT. It encodes CASSPGLAGTDTQYF.

V and J are TRBV4-3 and TRBJ1-2; D gene uncertain. Germline CDR1 reads LGHNA; CDR2 reads YSLEER. V gave up 4 bases and J gave up 8 bases, with 17 bases separating them. The CDR3 totals 14 residues. This CDR3 is CASSRDVGSVGYTF. For the CDR3, the DNA is TGCGCCAGCAGCCGAGACGTCGGGTCCGTCGGCTACACCTTC.

The chain is built from TRBV5-1 and TRBJ1-6; weak D call: TRBD1 (6 bases). The CDR3 length is 16 residues. Per germline, CDR1 SGHRS and CDR2 YFSETQ. V was pared by 0 bases and J by 6 bases, with 13 bases between. The DNA for the CDR3 is TGCGCCAGCAGCTTGGGGGGGGGCCTGAGTAATTCACCCCTCCACTTT. Residues: CASSLGGGLSNSPLHF.

The CDR3 sequence is CATNRGPPIHEQFF. The DNA of the CDR3 is TGTGCCACCAACAGGGGGCCACCCATCCATGAGCAGTTCTTC. J is TRBJ2-1 and V is TRBV6-5, with TRBD1 matching over 9 bases. Per the germline V gene, CDR1 is MNHEY and CDR2 is SVGAGI. The CDR3 is 14 amino acids. V was pared by 10 bases and J by 8 bases, with 12 bases of the junction left unmatched.

The CDR3 coding sequence is TGTGCCAGCACGAGAGGACAGAGCGTTTCTTCACCCCTCCACTTT. Its translation is CASTRGQSVSSPLHF. The chain employs TRBV6-5 and TRBJ1-6, with D perhaps TRBD1 (6 bases). The ends were cut back, 7 bases at V and 9 bases at J, with 19 bases in the middle. This CDR3 spans 15 amino acids. Per germline, CDR1 MNHEY and CDR2 SVGAGI.

This chain joins TRBV7-9 and TRBJ1-2; 8 bases line up with TRBD1. Germline CDR1 SEHNR, CDR2 FQNEAQ (reference sequence). This CDR3 has 12 amino acids. V was pared by 5 bases and J by 7 bases, with 3 bases of the junction left unmatched. This CDR3 is CASSQGAGGYTF. The CDR3 nucleotides are TGTGCCAGCAGCCAGGGGGCTGGTGGCTACACCTTC.

V usage is TRBV7-2 and J usage is TRBJ2-3; 7 bases match TRBD2. The length of the CDR3 is 14 residues. Trimming cost V 5 bases and J 4 bases; bases outside gene matches: 6. Germline V CDR1 and CDR2: SGHTA, FQGNSA. CDR3 sequence reads: CASSQEGRADTQYF. The CDR3 nucleotides read TGTGCCAGCAGCCAAGAGGGGAGGGCAGATACGCAGTATTTT. Complete variable domain (other parts from reference TRBV7-2 and TRBJ2-3): GAGVSQSPSNKVTEKGKDVELRCDPISGHTALYWYRQSLGQGLEFLIYFQGNSAPDKSGLPSDRFSAERTGGSVSTLTIQRTQQEDSAVYLCASSQEGRADTQYFGPGTRLTVL.

The chain recombines TRBV5-6 with TRBJ2-3; 8 nucleotides line up with TRBD1. Germline-derived CDR1 and CDR2 are SGHDT and YYEEEE. The CDR3 loop spans 16 amino acids. The junction had 8 bases not matched to a gene; V was cut back by 4 bases and J by 1 base. The CDR3 DNA reads TGTGCCAGCAGCGTGACACCAGGGGGCCGCACAGATACGCAGTATTTT. It is translated as CASSVTPGGRTDTQYF.